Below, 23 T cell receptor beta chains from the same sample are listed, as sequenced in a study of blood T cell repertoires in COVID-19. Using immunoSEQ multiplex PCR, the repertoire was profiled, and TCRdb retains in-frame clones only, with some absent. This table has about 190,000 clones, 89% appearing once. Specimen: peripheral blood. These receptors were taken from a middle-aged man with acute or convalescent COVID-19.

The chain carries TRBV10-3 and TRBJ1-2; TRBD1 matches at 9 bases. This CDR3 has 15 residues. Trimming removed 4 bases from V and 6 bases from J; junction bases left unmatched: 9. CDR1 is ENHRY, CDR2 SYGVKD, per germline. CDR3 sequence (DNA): TGTGCCATCAGTGCGTCGGACAGGGGAGTAGATGGCTACACCTTC. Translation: CAISASDRGVDGYTF.

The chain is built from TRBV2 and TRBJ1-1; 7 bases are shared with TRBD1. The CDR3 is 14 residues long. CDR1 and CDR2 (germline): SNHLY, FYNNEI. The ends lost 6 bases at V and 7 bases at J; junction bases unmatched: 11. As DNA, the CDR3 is TGTGCCAGCAGCTATACAGGGGACTCGGGTGAAGCTTTCTTT. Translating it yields CASSYTGDSGEAFF.

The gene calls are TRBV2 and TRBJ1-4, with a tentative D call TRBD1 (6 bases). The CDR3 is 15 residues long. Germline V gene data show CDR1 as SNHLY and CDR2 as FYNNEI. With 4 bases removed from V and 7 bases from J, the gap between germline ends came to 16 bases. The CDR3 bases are TGTGCCAGCAGTGCCCTGGGTGGGGGCCGTGAAAAACTGTTTTTT. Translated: CASSALGGGREKLFF.

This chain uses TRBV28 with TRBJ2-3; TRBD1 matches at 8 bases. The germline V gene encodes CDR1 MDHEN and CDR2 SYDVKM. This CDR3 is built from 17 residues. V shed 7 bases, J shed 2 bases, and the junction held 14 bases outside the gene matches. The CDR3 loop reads CASTFSKQGEITDTQYF. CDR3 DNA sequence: TGTGCCAGCACCTTCTCAAAACAGGGGGAAATCACAGATACGCAGTATTTT.

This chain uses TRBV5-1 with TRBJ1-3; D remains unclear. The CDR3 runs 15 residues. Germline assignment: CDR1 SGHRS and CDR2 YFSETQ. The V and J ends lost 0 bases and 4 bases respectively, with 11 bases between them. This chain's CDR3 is CASSLVPGWGNTIYF. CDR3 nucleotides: TGCGCCAGCAGCTTGGTACCCGGGTGGGGAAACACCATATATTTT. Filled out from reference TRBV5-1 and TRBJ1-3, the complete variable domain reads KAGVTQTPRYLIKTRGQQVTLSCSPISGHRSVSWYQQTPGQGLQFLFEYFSETQRNKGNFPGRFSGRQFSNSRSEMNVSTLELGDSALYLCASSLVPGWGNTIYFGEGSWLTVV.

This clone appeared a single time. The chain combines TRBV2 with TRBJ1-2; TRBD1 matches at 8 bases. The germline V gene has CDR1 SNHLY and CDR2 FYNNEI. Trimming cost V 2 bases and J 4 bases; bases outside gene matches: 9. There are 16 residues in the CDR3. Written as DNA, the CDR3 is TGTGCCAGCAGTGAACACCCCCCAACAGGGGGCTATGGCTACACCTTC. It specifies CASSEHPPTGGYGYTF.

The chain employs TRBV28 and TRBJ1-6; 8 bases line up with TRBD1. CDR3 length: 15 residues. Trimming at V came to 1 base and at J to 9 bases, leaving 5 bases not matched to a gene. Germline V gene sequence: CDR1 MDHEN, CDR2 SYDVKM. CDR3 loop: CASSLYRGNGSPLHF. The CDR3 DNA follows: TGTGCCAGCAGTTTATACAGGGGGAATGGTTCACCCCTCCACTTT.

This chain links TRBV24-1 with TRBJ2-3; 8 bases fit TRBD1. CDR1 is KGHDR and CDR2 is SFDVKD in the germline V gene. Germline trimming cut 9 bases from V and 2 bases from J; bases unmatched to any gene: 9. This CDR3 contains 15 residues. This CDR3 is CATSPRDRITDTQYF. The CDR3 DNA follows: TGTGCCACCTCCCCCCGGGACAGGATCACAGATACGCAGTATTTT.

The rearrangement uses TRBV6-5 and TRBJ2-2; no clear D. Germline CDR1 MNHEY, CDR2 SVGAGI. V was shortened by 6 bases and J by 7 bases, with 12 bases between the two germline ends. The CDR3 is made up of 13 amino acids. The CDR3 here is CASRPQRRGELFF. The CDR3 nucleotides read TGTGCCAGCAGGCCTCAGAGGCGCGGGGAGCTGTTTTTT.

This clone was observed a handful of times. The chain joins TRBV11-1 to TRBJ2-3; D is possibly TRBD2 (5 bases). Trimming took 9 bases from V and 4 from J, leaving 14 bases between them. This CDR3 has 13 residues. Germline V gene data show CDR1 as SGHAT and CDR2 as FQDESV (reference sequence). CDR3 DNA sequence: TGTGCCAGTCGACTACTTCGGGCAGATACGCAGTATTTT. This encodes CASRLLRADTQYF.

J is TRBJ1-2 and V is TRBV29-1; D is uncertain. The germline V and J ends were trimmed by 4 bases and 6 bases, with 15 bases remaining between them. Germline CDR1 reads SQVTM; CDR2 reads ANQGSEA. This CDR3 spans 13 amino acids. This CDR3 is CSVAHKPRDGYTF. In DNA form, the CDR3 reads TGCAGCGTTGCTCACAAACCACGGGATGGCTACACCTTC. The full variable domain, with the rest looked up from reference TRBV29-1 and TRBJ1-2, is SAVISQKPSRDICQRGTSLTIQCQVDSQVTMMFWYRQQPGQSLTLIATANQGSEATYESGFVIDKFPISRPNLTFSTLTVSNMSPEDSSIYLCSVAHKPRDGYTFGSGTRLTVV.

For the CDR3, the DNA is TGTGCCAGCAGCTTCTTAGCCTCCGGGGAGCTGTTTTTT. Its protein is CASSFLASGELFF. The chain employs TRBV6-2 or TRBV6-3 and TRBJ2-2; D gene unclear. This CDR3 has 13 residues. Trimming shortened V by 6 bases and J by 6 bases, and 11 bases separated the two germline ends. Germline V gene sequence: CDR1 MNHEY, CDR2 SVGEGT.

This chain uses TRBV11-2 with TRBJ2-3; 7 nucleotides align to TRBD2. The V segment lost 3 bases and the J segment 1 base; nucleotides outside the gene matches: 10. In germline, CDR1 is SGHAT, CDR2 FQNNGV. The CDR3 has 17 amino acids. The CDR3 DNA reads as TGTGCCAGCAGCTTGCAACCGAGCGGGATACGCACAGATACGCAGTATTTT. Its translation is CASSLQPSGIRTDTQYF.

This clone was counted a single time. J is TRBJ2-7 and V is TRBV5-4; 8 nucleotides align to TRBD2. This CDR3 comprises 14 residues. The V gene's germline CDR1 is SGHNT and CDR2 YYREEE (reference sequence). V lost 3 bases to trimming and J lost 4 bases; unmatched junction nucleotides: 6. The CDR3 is CASSSGTRGYEQYF. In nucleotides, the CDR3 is TGTGCCAGCAGCTCCGGGACTAGAGGGTACGAGCAGTACTTC.

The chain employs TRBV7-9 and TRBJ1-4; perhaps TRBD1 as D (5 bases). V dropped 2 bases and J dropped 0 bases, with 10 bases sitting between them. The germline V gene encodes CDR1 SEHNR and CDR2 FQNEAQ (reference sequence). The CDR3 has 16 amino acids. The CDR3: CASSLNQGPTNEKLFF. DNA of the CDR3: TGTGCCAGCAGCTTAAACCAGGGCCCAACTAATGAAAAACTGTTTTTT.

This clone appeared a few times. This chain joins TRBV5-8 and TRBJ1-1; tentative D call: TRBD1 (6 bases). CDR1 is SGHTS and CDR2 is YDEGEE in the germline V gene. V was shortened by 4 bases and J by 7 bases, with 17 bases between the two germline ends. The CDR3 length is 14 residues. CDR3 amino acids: CASSDLRTALEAFF. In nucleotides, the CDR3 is TGTGCCAGCAGCGATCTTCGGACAGCCCTTGAAGCTTTCTTT.

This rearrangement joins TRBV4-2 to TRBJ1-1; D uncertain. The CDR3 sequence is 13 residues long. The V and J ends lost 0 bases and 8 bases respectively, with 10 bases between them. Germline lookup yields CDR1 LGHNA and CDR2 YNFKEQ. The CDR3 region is CASSQDLRLEAFF. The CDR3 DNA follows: TGTGCCAGCAGCCAAGATCTCAGACTAGAAGCTTTCTTT.

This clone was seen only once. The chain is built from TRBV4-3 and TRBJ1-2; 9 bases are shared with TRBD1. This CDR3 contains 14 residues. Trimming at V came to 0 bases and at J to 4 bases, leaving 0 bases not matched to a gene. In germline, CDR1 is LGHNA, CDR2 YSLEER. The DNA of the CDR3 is TGCGCCAGCAGCCAAGAGGGACAGGGCTATGGCTACACCTTC. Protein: CASSQEGQGYGYTF.

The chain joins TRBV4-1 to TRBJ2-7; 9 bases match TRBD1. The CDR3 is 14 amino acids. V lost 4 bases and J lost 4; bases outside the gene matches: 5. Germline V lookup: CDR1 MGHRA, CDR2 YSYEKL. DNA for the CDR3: TGCGCCAGCAGCCCTGAACAGGGGGCGTACGAGCAGTACTTC. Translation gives CASSPEQGAYEQYF.

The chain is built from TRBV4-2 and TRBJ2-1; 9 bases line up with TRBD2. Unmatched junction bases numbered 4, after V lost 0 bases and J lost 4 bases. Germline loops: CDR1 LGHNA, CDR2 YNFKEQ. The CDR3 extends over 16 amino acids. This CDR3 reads CASSQERGGGYNEQFF. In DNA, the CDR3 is TGTGCCAGCAGCCAAGAGCGCGGGGGGGGATACAATGAGCAGTTCTTC.

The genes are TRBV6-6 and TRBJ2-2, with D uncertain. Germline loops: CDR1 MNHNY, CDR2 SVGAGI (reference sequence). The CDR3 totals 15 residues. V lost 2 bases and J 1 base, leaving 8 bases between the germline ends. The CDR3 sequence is CASSYEAQNTGELFF. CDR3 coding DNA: TGTGCCAGCAGTTACGAGGCTCAGAACACCGGGGAGCTGTTTTTT.

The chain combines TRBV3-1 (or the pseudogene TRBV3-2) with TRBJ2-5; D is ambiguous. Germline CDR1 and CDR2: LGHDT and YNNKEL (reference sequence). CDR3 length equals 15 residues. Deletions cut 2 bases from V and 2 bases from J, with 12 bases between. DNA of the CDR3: TGTGCCAGCAGCCAAATGGCGGCCGCGCAAGAGACCCAGTACTTC. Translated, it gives CASSQMAAAQETQYF.

The CDR3 loop reads CASSPGTRGYTF. The DNA of the CDR3 is TGTGCCAGTAGTCCCGGGACACGCGGCTACACCTTC. The rearrangement uses TRBV19 and TRBJ1-2; D might be TRBD1 (6 bases). The germline CDR1 and CDR2 sequences are LNHDA and SQIVND (reference sequence). Trimming pared 5 bases from V and 8 bases from J, leaving 12 bases between. This CDR3 is 12 amino acids long. Complete variable domain (other parts from reference TRBV19 and TRBJ1-2): DGGITQSPKYLFRKEGQNVTLSCEQNLNHDAMYWYRQDPGQGLRLIYYSQIVNDFQKGDIAEGYSVSREKKESFPLTVTSAQKNPTAFYLCASSPGTRGYTFGSGTRLTVV.